This TCR beta chain was obtained from a study of T cell responses to AZD1222 COVID-19 vaccine. Study results and caveats: Reports say nearly half of spike-specific TCRs go after unmutated variant regions. Mostly white British, mostly female donors; authors suggested clonal diversity may be underestimated.

Per the germline V gene, CDR1 is SGHVT and CDR2 is SQSDAQ. V lost 5 bases and J lost 1; bases outside the gene matches: 7. The CDR3 sequence is 15 residues long. The data were produced by immunoSEQ multiplex PCR, yet TCRdb's version contains in-frame clones alone and is incomplete. The table includes 65,000 to 85,000 clones, 90% to 95% detected once. As concerns this clone: Its antigen remains unidentified.

The receptor comes from an adult in good health. The specimen was peripheral blood, collected on day 0 of AZD1222 vaccination. J is TRBJ1-1 and V is TRBV7-4; TRBD1 matches at 7 bases. The CDR3 here is CASSQPGQWNTEAFF. DNA of the CDR3: TGTGCCAGCAGCCAGCCGGGACAGTGGAACACTGAAGCTTTCTTT. Using reference TRBV7-4 and TRBJ1-1 for the parts outside the CDR3, the full variable domain is GAGVSQSPRYKVAKRGRDVALRCDSISGHVTLYWYRQTLGQGSEVLTYSQSDAQRDKSGRPSGRFSAERPERSVSTLKIQRTEQGDSAVYLCASSQPGQWNTEAFFGQGTRLTVV.